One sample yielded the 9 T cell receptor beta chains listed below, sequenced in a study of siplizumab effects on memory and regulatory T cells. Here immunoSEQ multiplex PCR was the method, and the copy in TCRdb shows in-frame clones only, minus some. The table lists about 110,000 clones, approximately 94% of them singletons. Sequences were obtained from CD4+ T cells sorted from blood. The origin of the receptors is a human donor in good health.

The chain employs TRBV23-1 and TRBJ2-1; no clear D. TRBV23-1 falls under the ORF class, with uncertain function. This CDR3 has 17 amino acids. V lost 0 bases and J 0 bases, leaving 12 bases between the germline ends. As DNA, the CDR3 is TGCGCCAGCAGTCAATCGCGGCCCCAGAGCTCCTACAATGAGCAGTTCTTC. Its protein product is CASSQSRPQSSYNEQFF.

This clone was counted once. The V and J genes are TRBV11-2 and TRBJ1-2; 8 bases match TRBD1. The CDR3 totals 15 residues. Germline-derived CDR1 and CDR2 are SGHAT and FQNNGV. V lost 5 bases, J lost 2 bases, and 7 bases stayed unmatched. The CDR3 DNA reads TGTGCCAGCAGCACAAGGGACAGGAGAAACTATGGCTACACCTTC. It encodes CASSTRDRRNYGYTF.

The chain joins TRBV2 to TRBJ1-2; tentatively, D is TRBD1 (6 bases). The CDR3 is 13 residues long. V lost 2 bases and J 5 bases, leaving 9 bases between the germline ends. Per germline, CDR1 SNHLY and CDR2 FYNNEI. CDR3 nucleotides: TGTGCCAGCAGTGAACGGAGGGGGTATGGCTACACCTTC. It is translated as CASSERRGYGYTF.

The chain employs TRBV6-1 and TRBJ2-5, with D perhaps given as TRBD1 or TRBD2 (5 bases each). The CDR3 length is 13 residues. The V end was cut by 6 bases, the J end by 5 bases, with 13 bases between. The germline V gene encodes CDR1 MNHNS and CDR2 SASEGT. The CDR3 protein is CASRGTWGETQYF. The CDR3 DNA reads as TGTGCCAGCAGGGGCACCTGGGGGGAGACCCAGTACTTC.

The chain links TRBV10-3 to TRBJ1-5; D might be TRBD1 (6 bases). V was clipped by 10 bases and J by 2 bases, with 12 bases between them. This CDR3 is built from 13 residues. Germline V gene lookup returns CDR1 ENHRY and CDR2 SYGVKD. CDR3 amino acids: CATGGQRNQPQHF. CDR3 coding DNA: TGTGCCACGGGGGGGCAGCGCAATCAGCCCCAGCATTTT.

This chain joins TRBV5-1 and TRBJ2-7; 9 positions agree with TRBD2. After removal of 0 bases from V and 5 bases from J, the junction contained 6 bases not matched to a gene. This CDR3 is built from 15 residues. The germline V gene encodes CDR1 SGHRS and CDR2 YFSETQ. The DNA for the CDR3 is TGCGCCAGCAGCTTGGGCGCGGGAGGGCCGGACGAGCAGTACTTC. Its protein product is CASSLGAGGPDEQYF.

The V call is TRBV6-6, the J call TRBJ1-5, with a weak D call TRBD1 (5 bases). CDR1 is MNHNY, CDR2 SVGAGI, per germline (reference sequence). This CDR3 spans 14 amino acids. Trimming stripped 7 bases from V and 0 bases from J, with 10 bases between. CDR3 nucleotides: TGTGCCAGCAACAGACAGCTTAGCAATCAGCCCCAGCATTTT. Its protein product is CASNRQLSNQPQHF.

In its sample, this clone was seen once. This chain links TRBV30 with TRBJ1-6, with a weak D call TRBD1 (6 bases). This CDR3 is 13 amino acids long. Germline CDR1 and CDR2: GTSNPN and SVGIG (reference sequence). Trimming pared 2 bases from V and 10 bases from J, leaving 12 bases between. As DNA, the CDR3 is TGTGCCTGGAGTCCCCAGGGGCAGTCACCCCTCCACTTT. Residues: CAWSPQGQSPLHF.

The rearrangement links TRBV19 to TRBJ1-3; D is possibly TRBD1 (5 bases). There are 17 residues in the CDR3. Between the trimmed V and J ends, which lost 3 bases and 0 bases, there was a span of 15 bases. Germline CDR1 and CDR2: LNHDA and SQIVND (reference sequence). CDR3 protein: CASSMAGWPNSGNTIYF. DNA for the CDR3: TGTGCCAGTAGTATGGCAGGGTGGCCCAACTCTGGAAACACCATATATTTT.